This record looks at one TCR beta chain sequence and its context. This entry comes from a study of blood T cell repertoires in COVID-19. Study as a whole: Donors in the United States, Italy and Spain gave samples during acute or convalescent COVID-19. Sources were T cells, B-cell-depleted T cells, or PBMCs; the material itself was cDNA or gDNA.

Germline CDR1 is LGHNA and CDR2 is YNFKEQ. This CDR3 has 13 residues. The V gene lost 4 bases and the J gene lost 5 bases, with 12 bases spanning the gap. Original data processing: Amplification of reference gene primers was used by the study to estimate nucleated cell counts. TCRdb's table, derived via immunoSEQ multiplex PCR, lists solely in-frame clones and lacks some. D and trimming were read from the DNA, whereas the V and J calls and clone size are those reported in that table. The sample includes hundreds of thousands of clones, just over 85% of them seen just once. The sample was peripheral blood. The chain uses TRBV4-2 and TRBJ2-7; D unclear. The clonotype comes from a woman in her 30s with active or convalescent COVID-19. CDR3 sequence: CASSPPQTHEQYF. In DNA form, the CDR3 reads TGTGCCAGCAGCCCACCCCAGACTCACGAGCAGTACTTC.